This TCR beta chain was found in a study of T cell changes during pregnancy in multiple sclerosis (dated by TCRdb to 2018 to 2020). General notes on the study: The study examined how the T cell repertoire changed over the course of pregnancy in women with multiple sclerosis.

Library prep was done by the immunoSEQ multiplex PCR assay. Not all clones reach the TCRdb copy of this immuneACCESS table, which keeps in-frame sequences only. Checked studies attribute under half of the gap to unresolved V genes and leave the rest unexplained. The sample includes 65,000 to 85,000 clones, with roughly 91% observed a single time. About 1.5% of the sample belongs to the ten largest clones. There are 19 amino acids in the CDR3, from cysteine to phenylalanine inclusive. The read is trimmed to its CDR3 DNA, 57 bases read in frame from base 1. V and J lose 4 bases and 4 bases, and a span of 26 bases separates them. From a lookup of the germline V gene, CDR1 and CDR2 are SGHDN and FVKESK. With regard to this clone: Its specific antigen is unknown. Nothing much larger sits one base from this clone, and base qualities are not available.

The TCR comes from a female donor with multiple sclerosis, enrolled in a pregnancy study. The specimen comprised peripheral blood, sampled in the third trimester of pregnancy. Recombination linked TRBV14 to TRBJ2-1; the best D guess is TRBD1, with 6 bases matching. This receptor has the CDR3 CASSPQRGTVKTSYNEQFF. The DNA sequence is TGTGCCAGCAGCCCCCAGAGGGGGACCGTCAAAACGTCATACAATGAGCAGTTCTTC.